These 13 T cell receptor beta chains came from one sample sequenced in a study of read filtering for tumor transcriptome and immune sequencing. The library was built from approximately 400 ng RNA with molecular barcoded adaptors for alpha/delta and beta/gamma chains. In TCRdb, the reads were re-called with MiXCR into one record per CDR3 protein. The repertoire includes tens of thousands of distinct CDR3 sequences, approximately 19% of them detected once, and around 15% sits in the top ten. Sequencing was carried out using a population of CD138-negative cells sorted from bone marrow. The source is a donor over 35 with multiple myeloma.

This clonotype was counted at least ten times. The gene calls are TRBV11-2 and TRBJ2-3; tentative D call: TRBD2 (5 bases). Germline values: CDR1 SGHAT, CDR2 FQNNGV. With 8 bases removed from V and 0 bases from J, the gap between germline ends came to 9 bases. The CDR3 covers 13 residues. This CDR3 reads CASERTSTDTQYF. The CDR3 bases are TGTGCCAGCGAGCGGACTAGCACAGATACGCAGTATTTT.

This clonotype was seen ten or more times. CDR3: CASSFTANTEAFF. The CDR3 DNA is TGTGCCAGCAGCTTCACGGCAAACACTGAAGCTTTCTTT. This chain uses TRBV7-9 with TRBJ1-1; no clear D. The CDR3 has 13 residues. The germline V and J ends were trimmed by 3 bases and 2 bases, with 7 bases remaining between them. Per the germline V gene, CDR1 is SEHNR and CDR2 is FQNEAQ (reference sequence).

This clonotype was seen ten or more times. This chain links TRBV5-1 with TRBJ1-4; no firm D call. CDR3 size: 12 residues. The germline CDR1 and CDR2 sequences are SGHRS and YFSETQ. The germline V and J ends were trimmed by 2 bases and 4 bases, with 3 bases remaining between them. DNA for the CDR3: TGCGCCAGCAGCTTCGATAATGAAAAACTGTTTTTT. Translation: CASSFDNEKLFF.

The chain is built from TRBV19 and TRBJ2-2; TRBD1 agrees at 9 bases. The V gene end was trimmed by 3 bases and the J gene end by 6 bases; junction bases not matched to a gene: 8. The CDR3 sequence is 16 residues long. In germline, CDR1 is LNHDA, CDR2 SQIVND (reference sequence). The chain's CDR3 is CASSIDRGTGAGELFF. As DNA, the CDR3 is TGTGCCAGTAGTATCGACAGGGGGACGGGGGCCGGGGAGCTGTTTTTT.

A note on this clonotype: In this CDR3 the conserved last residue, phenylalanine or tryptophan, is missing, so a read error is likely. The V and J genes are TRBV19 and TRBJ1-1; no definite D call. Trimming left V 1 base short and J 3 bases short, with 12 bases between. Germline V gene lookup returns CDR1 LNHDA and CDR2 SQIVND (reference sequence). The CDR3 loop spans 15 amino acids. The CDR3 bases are TGTGCCAGTAGTATAGTTACGGGCAGCCACACTGAAGCTTTCCTT. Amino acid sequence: CASSIVTGSHTEAFL.

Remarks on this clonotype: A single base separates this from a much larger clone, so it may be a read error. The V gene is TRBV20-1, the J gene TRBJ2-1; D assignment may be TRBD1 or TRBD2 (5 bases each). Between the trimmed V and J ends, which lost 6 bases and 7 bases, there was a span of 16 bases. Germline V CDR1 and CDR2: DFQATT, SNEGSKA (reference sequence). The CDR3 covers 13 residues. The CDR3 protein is CSAEGSPSNEQFF. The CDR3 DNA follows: TGCAGTGCCGAGGGGTCACCTTCTAATGAGCAGTTCTTC.

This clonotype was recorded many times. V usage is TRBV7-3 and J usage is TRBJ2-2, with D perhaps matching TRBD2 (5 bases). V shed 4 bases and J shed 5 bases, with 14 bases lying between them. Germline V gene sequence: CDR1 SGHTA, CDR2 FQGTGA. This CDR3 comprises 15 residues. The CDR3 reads CASSWASSGTGELFF. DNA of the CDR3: TGTGCCAGCAGCTGGGCATCCTCGGGGACCGGGGAGCTGTTTTTT.

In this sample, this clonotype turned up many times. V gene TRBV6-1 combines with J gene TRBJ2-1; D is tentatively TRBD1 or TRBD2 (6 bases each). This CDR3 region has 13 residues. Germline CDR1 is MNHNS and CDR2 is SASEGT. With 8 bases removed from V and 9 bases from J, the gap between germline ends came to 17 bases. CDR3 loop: CASRGRPYGEQFF. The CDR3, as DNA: TGTGCCAGCCGGGGGCGGCCTTACGGTGAGCAGTTCTTC.

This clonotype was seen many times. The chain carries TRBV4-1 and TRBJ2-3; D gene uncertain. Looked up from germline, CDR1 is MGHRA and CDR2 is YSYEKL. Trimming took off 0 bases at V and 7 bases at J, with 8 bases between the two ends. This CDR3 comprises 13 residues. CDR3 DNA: TGCGCCAGCAGCCAAGATTTAGGATATACGCAGTATTTT. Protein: CASSQDLGYTQYF.

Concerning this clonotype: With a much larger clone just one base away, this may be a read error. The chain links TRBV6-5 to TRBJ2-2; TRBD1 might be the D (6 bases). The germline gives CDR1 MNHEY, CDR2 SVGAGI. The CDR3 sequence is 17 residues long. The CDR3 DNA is TGTGCCAGCAGGCTTAAAACCCCGCAGGGGCCCACCGGGGAGCTGCTTTTT. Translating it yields CASRLKTPQGPTGELLF.

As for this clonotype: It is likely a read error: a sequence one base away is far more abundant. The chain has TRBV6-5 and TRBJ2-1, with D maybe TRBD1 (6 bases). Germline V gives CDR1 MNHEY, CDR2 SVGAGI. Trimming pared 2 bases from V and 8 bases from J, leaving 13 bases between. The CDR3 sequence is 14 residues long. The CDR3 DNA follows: TGTGCCAGCAGTTACGAAGGGGGACCAGATGAGCAGTTCTTC. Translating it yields CASSYEGGPDEQFF.

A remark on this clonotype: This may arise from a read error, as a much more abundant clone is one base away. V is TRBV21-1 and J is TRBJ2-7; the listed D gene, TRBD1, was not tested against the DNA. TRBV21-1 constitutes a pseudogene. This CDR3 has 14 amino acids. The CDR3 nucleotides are TGTGCCAGCAGCGCCAACCTCCGGGGTTGCGAGCGGTACTTC. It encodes CASSANLRGCERYF.

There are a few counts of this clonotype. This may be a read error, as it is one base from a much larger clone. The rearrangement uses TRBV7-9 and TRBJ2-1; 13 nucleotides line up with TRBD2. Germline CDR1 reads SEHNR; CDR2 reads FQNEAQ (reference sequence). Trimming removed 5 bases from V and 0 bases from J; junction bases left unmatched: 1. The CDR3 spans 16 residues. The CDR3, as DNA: TGTGCCAGCAGCCGGACTAGCGGGAGCTCCTACAATGAGCAGTTCTTC. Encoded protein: CASSRTSGSSYNEQFF.